This T cell receptor beta chain was recorded in a study of tumor-infiltrating lymphocytes in primary liver carcinoma. A constant-region primer primed TCR beta cDNA synthesis from about 0.55 ug of total RNA. Libraries covering TCR beta were generated through three nested multiplex PCR rounds (using a slightly modified ARM-PCR). Running roughly 10 cycles apiece, the first two PCR rounds relied on TRBV1-TRBV30 forward primers together with a C-beta reverse primer. TCRdb ran MiXCR on the multiplex PCR reads and lists one entry per CDR3 protein. The sample records more than 150,000 distinct CDR3 sequences, approximately 60% being singletons. Overall study results and limits: Tumor-adjacent and tumor-blood pairs showed less overlap than tumor region pairs. The use of bulk unsorted samples meant that CD4+ and CD8+ repertoires were not compared.

This clonotype occurred once. Its antigen remains unidentified. RNA isolated from unsorted whole blood supplied the blood RNA, with germline DNA also extracted. Approximately 4 milliliters of peripheral blood were collected before surgery. V was pared by 5 bases and J by 7 bases, with 11 bases between. Germline assignment: CDR1 SEHNR and CDR2 FQNEAQ (reference sequence). The CDR3 totals 13 residues. The specimen sequenced was peripheral blood. V and J are TRBV7-9 and TRBJ2-2; a weak D match, TRBD1 (5 bases). This TCR was recovered from a man aged 40-50 years with primary liver carcinoma and hepatitis B virus infection. The DNA for the CDR3 is TGTGCCAGCAGCGCACAGGTTAACGGGGAGCTGTTTTTT. Its translation: CASSAQVNGELFF.